The source of this T cell receptor (beta chain) is a study of blood T cell repertoires in COVID-19. Donors in Cohort 3 who had recovered were those with two negative PCRs, healthcare professional clearance, or resolution of their symptoms. The CDR3 runs to 13 residues. Between the trimmed V and J ends, which lost 4 bases and 8 bases, there was a span of 14 bases. The V gene's germline CDR1 is LNHDA and CDR2 SQIVND (reference sequence). How the authors handled the data: From reference gene primer amplification, estimates of nucleated cell counts were derived. Sequenced by immunoSEQ multiplex PCR; TCRdb stores in-frame clones only, minus some. The DNA was the basis for D and trimming; V, J and clone size are from that table. The sample comprises around 230,000 clones, around four fifths of which are singletons, and around 8.8% rests with the top ten.

The receptor's source is a man aged 40-55 years who had recovered from COVID-19. The specimen was PBMCs or T cells enriched from blood (not recorded which). The J gene is TRBJ1-1, the V gene TRBV19, with D possibly matching TRBD1 (6 bases). CDR3: CASSNRAAEEAFF. CDR3 nucleotides: TGTGCCAGTAGTAACAGGGCTGCGGAAGAAGCTTTCTTT.